This T cell receptor beta chain comes out of a study of blood T cell repertoires in COVID-19. Study-level background: Sources were T cells, B-cell-depleted T cells, or PBMCs; the material itself was cDNA or gDNA.

The protocol was immunoSEQ multiplex PCR, while the TCRdb copy is restricted to in-frame clones and leaves out a portion. The sample lists roughly 190,000 clones, 84% occurring once. This clone was counted once. Those who participated ranged in age from roughly 18 to 90 years and resided in about two dozen US areas. V lost 4 bases and J lost 0, with 10 bases in between. The CDR3 spans 15 residues. Germline CDR1 reads LGHDT; CDR2 reads YNNKEL (reference sequence). The sequenced material came from PBMCs or T cells enriched from blood (not recorded which). The chain combines TRBV3-1 (or the pseudogene TRBV3-2) with TRBJ2-1; D unresolved. This receptor was taken from a young woman who had been exposed to COVID-19. The CDR3 here is CASSPVSSSYNEQFF. CDR3 nucleotide sequence: TGTGCCAGCAGCCCTGTTTCCAGCTCCTACAATGAGCAGTTCTTC.